This T cell receptor (beta chain) was captured by sequencing in a study of T cells expressing NK-cell markers. About this clonotype itself: Its specificity is unknown.

TCRdb reprocessed the 5' RACE reads, with one entry per CDR3 protein and no DNA. This sample's table reports around 550,000 distinct CDR3 sequences. Study findings and constraints: In 5 to 7 donors, dominant CD3+CD56+NKG2C+ clones formed 1.0-7.0% of CD8+ cells.

CDR3 length equals 15 residues. The germline CDR1 and CDR2 sequences are MDHEN and SYDVKM. Sample: blood T cells: a sorted CD56 or NKG2C T cell subset, CD4+ or CD8+ T cells, or bulk PBMC T cells (not recorded which). The chain combines TRBV28 with TRBJ1-5; the TCRdb call, TRBD1, lacks DNA for checking. The TCR comes from a man aged 18-30 years in good health. CDR3 sequence: CASSMIQGSNQPQHF.